What follows is one T cell receptor beta chain and its context. The sample originates from a study of early T cells in non-severe SARS-CoV-2 infection. Across the whole study: Chains from this unsorted whole-blood bulk RNA could not be paired.

TCRdb passed the 5' RACE reads through MiXCR, listing each CDR3 protein once. The data show about 25,000 distinct CDR3 sequences, roughly 4% seen once. The germline V and J ends were trimmed by 2 bases and 2 bases, with 11 bases remaining between them. Germline CDR1 SGHDT, CDR2 YYEEEE. The CDR3 covers 14 residues. The genes are TRBV5-6 and TRBJ2-7; maybe TRBD1 (5 bases). This TCR came from an adult who was a healthcare worker with PCR-confirmed SARS-CoV-2 infection or an uninfected control (not recorded which). Sequenced: whole blood. CDR3 residues: CASSFRSRAYEQYF. The CDR3 nucleotides are TGTGCCAGCAGCTTCCGGTCCAGGGCCTACGAGCAGTACTTC.